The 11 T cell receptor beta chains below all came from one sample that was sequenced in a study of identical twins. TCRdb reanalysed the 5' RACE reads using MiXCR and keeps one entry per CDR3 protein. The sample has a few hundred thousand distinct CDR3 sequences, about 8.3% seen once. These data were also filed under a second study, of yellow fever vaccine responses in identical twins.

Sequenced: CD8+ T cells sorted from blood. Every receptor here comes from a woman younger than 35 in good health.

The CDR3 coding sequence is TGTGCCAGCAGCCGGGGGGCTTTAGGAGAGACCCAGTACTTC. This sequence encodes CASSRGALGETQYF. The V call is TRBV7-8, the J call TRBJ2-5; possible D gene TRBD2, 7 bases. Germline CDR1 SGHVS, CDR2 FQNEAQ. The CDR3 covers 14 residues. V was pared by 5 bases and J by 4 bases, with 14 bases between.

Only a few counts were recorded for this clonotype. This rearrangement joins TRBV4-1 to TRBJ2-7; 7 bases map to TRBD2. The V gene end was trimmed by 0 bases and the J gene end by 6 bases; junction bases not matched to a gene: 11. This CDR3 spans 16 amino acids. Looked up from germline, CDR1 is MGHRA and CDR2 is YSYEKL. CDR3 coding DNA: TGCGCCAGCAGCCAAGATAGAGCGGGGACCCTACGCGAGCAGTACTTC. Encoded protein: CASSQDRAGTLREQYF.

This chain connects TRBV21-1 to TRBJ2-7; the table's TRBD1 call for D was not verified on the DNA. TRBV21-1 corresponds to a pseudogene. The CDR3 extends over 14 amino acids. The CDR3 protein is CASREDRERYEQYF. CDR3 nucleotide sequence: TGTGCCAGCAGGGAGGACAGGGAGAGATACGAGCAGTACTTC.

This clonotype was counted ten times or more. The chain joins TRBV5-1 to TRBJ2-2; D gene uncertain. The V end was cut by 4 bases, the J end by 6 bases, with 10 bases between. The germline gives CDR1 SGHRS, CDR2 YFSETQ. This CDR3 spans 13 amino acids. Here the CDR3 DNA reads TGCGCCAGCAGCCCGCAGAGCCCCGGGGAGCTGTTTTTT. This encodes CASSPQSPGELFF.

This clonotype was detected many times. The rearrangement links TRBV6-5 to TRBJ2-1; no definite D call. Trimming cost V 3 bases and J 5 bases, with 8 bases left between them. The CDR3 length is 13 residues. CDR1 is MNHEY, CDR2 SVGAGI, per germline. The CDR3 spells CASSYYLNNEQFF. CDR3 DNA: TGTGCCAGCAGTTATTATCTAAACAATGAGCAGTTCTTC.

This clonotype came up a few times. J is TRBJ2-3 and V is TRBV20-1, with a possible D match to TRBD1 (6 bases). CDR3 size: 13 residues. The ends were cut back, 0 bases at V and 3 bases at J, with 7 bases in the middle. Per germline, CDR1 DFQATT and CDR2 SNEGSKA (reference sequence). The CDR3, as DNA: TGCAGTGCTAGAGAAGGACAGACAGATACGCAGTATTTT. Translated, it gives CSAREGQTDTQYF.

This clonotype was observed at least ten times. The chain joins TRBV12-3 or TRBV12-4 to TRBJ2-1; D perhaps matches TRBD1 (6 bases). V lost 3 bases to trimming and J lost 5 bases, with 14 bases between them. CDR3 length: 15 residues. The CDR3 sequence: CASSFPWTANNEQFF. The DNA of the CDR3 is TGTGCCAGCAGTTTCCCTTGGACAGCTAACAATGAGCAGTTCTTC.

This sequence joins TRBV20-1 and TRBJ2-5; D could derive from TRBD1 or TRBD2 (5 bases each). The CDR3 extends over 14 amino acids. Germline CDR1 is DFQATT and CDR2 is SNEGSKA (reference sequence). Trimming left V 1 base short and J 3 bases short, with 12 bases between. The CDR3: CSARVGDEKETQYF. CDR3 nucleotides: TGCAGTGCTAGAGTAGGGGACGAGAAAGAGACCCAGTACTTC.

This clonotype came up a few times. This chain's CDR3 is CASSSPTSGTDEQFF. The CDR3 coding sequence is TGTGCCAGCAGTTCACCCACTAGCGGGACCGATGAGCAGTTCTTC. V and J are TRBV12-3 or TRBV12-4 and TRBJ2-1; 10 bases fit TRBD2. The CDR3 covers 15 residues. The J segment lost 8 bases and the V segment lost 4 bases, leaving 8 bases of the junction unmatched.

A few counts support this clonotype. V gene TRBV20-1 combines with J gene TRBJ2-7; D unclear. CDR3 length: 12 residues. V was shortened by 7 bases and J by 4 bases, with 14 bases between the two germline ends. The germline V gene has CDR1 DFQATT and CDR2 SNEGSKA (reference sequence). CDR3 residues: CSVLAASYEQYF. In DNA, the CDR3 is TGCAGTGTGTTGGCGGCGAGTTACGAGCAGTACTTC.

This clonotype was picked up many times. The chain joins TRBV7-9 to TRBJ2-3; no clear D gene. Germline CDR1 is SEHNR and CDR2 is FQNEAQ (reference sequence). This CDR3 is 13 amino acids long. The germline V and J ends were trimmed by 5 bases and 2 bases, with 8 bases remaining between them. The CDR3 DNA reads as TGTGCCAGCAGCACCACAGACACAGATACGCAGTATTTT. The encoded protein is CASSTTDTDTQYF.